The clone carrying this T cell receptor (beta chain) was observed a handful of times. Its antigen is unknown. Building of the TCR beta libraries involved iRepertoire HTBI primers and Arm-PCR of CDR3 regions. TCRdb itself ran the multiplex PCR reads through MiXCR, one entry per CDR3 protein. The sample records about 420,000 distinct CDR3 sequences, 15% to 20% being singletons. This sample's time point: newly diagnosed GD, antithyroid drugs for less than 3 months. The TCR library was made from RNA that had been extracted from PBMCs in TRIzol. The data derive from a study of regulatory T cells in long-lasting Graves disease. Study-wide points: TRBV28, TRBJ1-2 and TRBJ2-5 were segments that persistent disease favored.

CDR1 and CDR2 from the germline V gene are GTSNPN and SVGIG (reference sequence). The CDR3 spans 12 residues. V lost 7 bases and J lost 7; bases outside the gene matches: 9. These data also featured in a second study, about T cells in Graves' hyperthyroidism and ophthalmopathy. This second study notes: Carried out on the TCR CDR3, a first-round RT-PCR used the HTBI primer set.

This clonotype was sampled from a woman younger than 30 with Graves disease. The sequencing here drew on peripheral blood mononuclear cells (PBMCs), taken at new diagnosis, from a patient treated with antithyroid drugs. The chain has TRBV30 and TRBJ1-2, with 7 bases fitting TRBD1. As DNA, the CDR3 is TGTGCCTTGACAGGGAGTGGGGGTGGCTACACCTTC. Translation gives CALTGSGGGYTF. The whole variable domain, filled in from reference TRBV30 and TRBJ1-2, reads SQTIHQWPATLVQPVGSPLSLECTVEGTSNPNLYWYRQAAGRGLQLLFYSVGIGQISSEVPQNLSASRPQDRQFILSSKKLLLSDSGFYLCALTGSGGGYTFGSGTRLTVV.